The 32 T cell receptor beta chains given below trace back to one sample, sequenced in a study of shared clonotypes between healthy human individuals. Some clones are missing from TCRdb's copy, which holds only in-frame ones; the method was immunoSEQ multiplex PCR. The profile shows a few million clones, 90% to 95% of them singletons. The sample taken for sequencing was naive CD4+ T cells from PBMCs. Subset in this sample: CD45RA+ positively selected. Receptors were obtained from a man aged 18 to 30 in good health. Some clones in this sample may be carry-over from other donors' samples.

The chain combines TRBV18 with TRBJ2-7; 10 nucleotides align to TRBD1. The germline CDR1 and CDR2 sequences are KGHSH and LQKENI. This CDR3 has 14 residues. V was pared by 3 bases and J by 6 bases, with 5 bases of the junction left unmatched. CDR3 nucleotides: TGTGCCAGCTCACCCTCTGACAGGGGGCCCGAGCAGTACTTC. The encoded protein is CASSPSDRGPEQYF.

This clone was recorded a few times. V gene TRBV6-1 combines with J gene TRBJ1-2; weak D call: TRBD1 (5 bases). Trimming left V 6 bases short and J 8 bases short, with 16 bases between. The CDR3 runs 13 residues. Germline loops: CDR1 MNHNS, CDR2 SASEGT. CDR3 coding DNA: TGTGCCAGCAGGGTGGGTGGGGCTTCCGGCTACACCTTC. Protein product: CASRVGGASGYTF.

The chain combines TRBV5-4 with TRBJ2-3; either TRBD1 or TRBD2 may fit D (5 bases each). V lost 2 bases and J lost 5, with 9 bases in between. CDR3 size: 13 residues. Germline lookup yields CDR1 SGHNT and CDR2 YYREEE (reference sequence). The CDR3 sequence is CASSFRDGDTQYF. The DNA of the CDR3 is TGTGCCAGCAGCTTTCGGGACGGAGATACGCAGTATTTT. Drawing the rest from reference TRBV5-4 and TRBJ2-3, the complete variable domain is ETGVTQSPTHLIKTRGQQVTLRCSSQSGHNTVSWYQQALGQGPQFIFQYYREEENGRGNFPPRFSGLQFPNYSSELNVNALELDDSALYLCASSFRDGDTQYFGPGTRLTVL.

This sequence joins TRBV9 and TRBJ2-7, with D possibly being TRBD1 (6 bases). Germline V gene lookup returns CDR1 SGDLS and CDR2 YYNGEE. Trimming took off 0 bases at V and 2 bases at J, with 12 bases between the two ends. This CDR3 has 15 amino acids. The CDR3 sequence: CASSVVRRGPYEQYF. In nucleotides, the CDR3 is TGTGCCAGCAGCGTAGTGCGCAGGGGTCCCTACGAGCAGTACTTC.

The V call is TRBV5-1, the J call TRBJ1-1, with TRBD1 identical over 8 bases. Germline-derived CDR1 and CDR2 are SGHRS and YFSETQ. Trimming removed 2 bases from V and 5 bases from J; junction bases left unmatched: 11. The CDR3 totals 16 residues. CDR3 sequence: CASSFGQGGLGTEAFF. The DNA of the CDR3 is TGCGCCAGCAGCTTTGGACAGGGCGGGTTGGGGACTGAAGCTTTCTTT.

This clone showed up just a few times. The chain employs TRBV6-1 and TRBJ1-1, with a possible D match to TRBD1 (6 bases). The CDR3 runs 13 residues. Germline V gene sequence: CDR1 MNHNS, CDR2 SASEGT. V gave up 6 bases and J gave up 6 bases, with 14 bases separating them. The CDR3 loop is CASSLRGRAEAFF. In DNA form, the CDR3 reads TGTGCCAGCAGCCTCAGGGGACGGGCTGAAGCTTTCTTT.

On this clone itself: The sample contains more than one DNA sequence encoding this CDR3. V gene TRBV5-1 combines with J gene TRBJ2-7, with 9 nucleotides matching TRBD2. The CDR3 contains 14 residues. Per the germline V gene, CDR1 is SGHRS and CDR2 is YFSETQ. V dropped 5 bases and J dropped 2; count of bases not matched to a gene: 5. In DNA form, the CDR3 reads TGCGCCAGCAGTGTGACTAGCGGAACCTACGAGCAGTACTTC. Amino acids: CASSVTSGTYEQYF.

The chain uses TRBV7-3 and TRBJ2-5, with TRBD2 matching over 7 bases. V gave up 5 bases and J gave up 5 bases; unmatched junction bases: 14. The CDR3 spans 16 residues. Germline lookup yields CDR1 SGHTA and CDR2 FQGTGA. This chain's CDR3 is CASSQGAGVSRETQYF. The DNA for the CDR3 is TGTGCCAGCAGCCAAGGTGCGGGAGTGAGTCGTGAGACCCAGTACTTC.

The chain recombines TRBV28 with TRBJ1-2; TRBD1 is a possible D gene (6 bases). Germline V CDR1 and CDR2: MDHEN, SYDVKM. The ends were cut back, 7 bases at V and 3 bases at J, with 18 bases in the middle. The CDR3 sequence is 15 residues long. This CDR3 is CASTQPGGGDYGYTF. The CDR3 nucleotides read TGTGCCAGCACCCAACCGGGGGGCGGCGACTATGGCTACACCTTC.

The gene calls are TRBV28 and TRBJ1-5, with D tentatively TRBD1 (5 bases). Germline V CDR1 and CDR2: MDHEN, SYDVKM. Trimming stripped 1 base from V and 8 bases from J, with 15 bases between. The CDR3 contains 15 residues. CDR3 sequence: CASSLSGWRTEPQHF. CDR3 nucleotides: TGTGCCAGCAGTTTATCAGGGTGGCGGACGGAGCCCCAGCATTTT.

V gene TRBV5-1 combines with J gene TRBJ2-7; the D call may be TRBD1 or TRBD2 (6 bases each). Germline V gene data show CDR1 as SGHRS and CDR2 as YFSETQ. The CDR3 is 15 amino acids. V was cut by 3 bases and J by 3 bases, with 16 bases left in between. The CDR3: CASSSRGAGFYEQYF. CDR3 DNA sequence: TGCGCCAGCAGCTCGAGGGGGGCCGGTTTCTACGAGCAGTACTTC.

The V call is TRBV18, the J call TRBJ1-3, with D possibly matching TRBD1 (6 bases). The CDR3 loop spans 15 amino acids. Trimming took off 5 bases at V and 2 bases at J, with 13 bases between the two ends. CDR1 is KGHSH and CDR2 is LQKENI in the germline V gene. The DNA for the CDR3 is TGTGCCAGCTCAACAAGCAGACAGGCTGGAAACACCATATATTTT. It specifies CASSTSRQAGNTIYF.

The chain employs TRBV11-2 and TRBJ2-7, with D hard to call. This CDR3 is built from 14 residues. Germline CDR1 reads SGHAT; CDR2 reads FQNNGV. V lost 5 bases, J lost 6 bases, and 17 bases lay in between. The CDR3 region is CASSEQPRMGEQYF. Here the CDR3 DNA reads TGTGCCAGCAGCGAGCAACCAAGAATGGGCGAGCAGTACTTC.

The rearrangement links TRBV7-9 to TRBJ2-1, with D tentatively TRBD2 (7 bases). The CDR3 has 16 residues. Looked up from germline, CDR1 is SEHNR and CDR2 is FQNEAQ (reference sequence). The V end was cut by 5 bases, the J end by 8 bases, with 22 bases between. This CDR3 reads CASSLPGGGGKYEQFF. CDR3 coding DNA: TGTGCCAGCAGCCTACCCGGTGGGGGGGGCAAGTATGAGCAGTTCTTC. Looking up the rest from reference TRBV7-9 and TRBJ2-1 gives the full variable domain: DTGVSQNPRHKITKRGQNVTFRCDPISEHNRLYWYRQTLGQGPEFLTYFQNEAQLEKSRLLSDRFSAERPKGSFSTLEIQRTEQGDSAMYLCASSLPGGGGKYEQFFGPGTRLTVL.

This clone was seen only once. V is TRBV19 and J is TRBJ2-1; D call uncertain. CDR1 and CDR2 (germline): LNHDA, SQIVND (reference sequence). The CDR3 length is 12 residues. V gave up 10 bases and J gave up 6 bases, with 13 bases separating them. The CDR3 nucleotides read TGTGCCACTAACGATTTACGCAATGAGCAGTTCTTC. Its translation is CATNDLRNEQFF. The complete variable domain, with remaining parts taken from reference TRBV19 and TRBJ2-1, reads DGGITQSPKYLFRKEGQNVTLSCEQNLNHDAMYWYRQDPGQGLRLIYYSQIVNDFQKGDIAEGYSVSREKKESFPLTVTSAQKNPTAFYLCATNDLRNEQFFGPGTRLTVL.

The rearrangement joins TRBV11-2 to TRBJ2-5, with D perhaps TRBD1 or TRBD2 (6 bases each). This CDR3 region has 14 residues. V was trimmed by 3 bases and J by 5 bases, leaving 13 bases between them. The germline V gene encodes CDR1 SGHAT and CDR2 FQNNGV. This CDR3 reads CASSFGGPGETQYF. As DNA, the CDR3 is TGTGCCAGCAGCTTTGGGGGGCCGGGGGAGACCCAGTACTTC.

Turning to this clone: Other DNA variants within this sample encode the same CDR3. V is TRBV28 and J is TRBJ2-3; D is unresolved. This CDR3 has 11 amino acids. V lost 4 bases, J lost 5 bases, and 4 bases lay in between. The germline gives CDR1 MDHEN, CDR2 SYDVKM. The chain's CDR3 is CASSSLDTQYF. The CDR3 DNA reads TGTGCCAGCAGTTCTTTAGATACGCAGTATTTT.

This chain uses TRBV7-9 with TRBJ1-2, with 9 bases identical to TRBD1. The germline V gene encodes CDR1 SEHNR and CDR2 FQNEAQ (reference sequence). V was pared by 2 bases and J by 7 bases, with 5 bases of the junction left unmatched. This CDR3 has 14 residues. The CDR3 loop is CASSLQRQGGGYTF. CDR3 bases: TGTGCCAGCAGCTTACAGAGACAGGGGGGTGGCTACACCTTC. Full variable domain (rest looked up from reference TRBV7-9 and TRBJ1-2): DTGVSQNPRHKITKRGQNVTFRCDPISEHNRLYWYRQTLGQGPEFLTYFQNEAQLEKSRLLSDRFSAERPKGSFSTLEIQRTEQGDSAMYLCASSLQRQGGGYTFGSGTRLTVV.

The chain employs TRBV7-3 and TRBJ2-2; tentative D call: TRBD2 (5 bases). V lost 5 bases and J lost 4, with 17 bases in between. The germline V gene has CDR1 SGHTA and CDR2 FQGTGA. This CDR3 has 16 residues. CDR3 region: CASSPRVGLATGELFF. For the CDR3, the DNA is TGTGCCAGCAGCCCCCGTGTAGGACTCGCCACCGGGGAGCTGTTTTTT.

The rearrangement links TRBV5-1 to TRBJ2-1; 7 bases agree with TRBD2. The CDR3 consists of 16 residues. After removal of 4 bases from V and 5 bases from J, the junction contained 12 bases not matched to a gene. Germline assignment: CDR1 SGHRS and CDR2 YFSETQ. The CDR3 loop is CASSPETGGTDNEQFF. CDR3 coding DNA: TGCGCCAGCAGCCCCGAGACCGGGGGGACTGACAATGAGCAGTTCTTC.

The rearrangement joins TRBV28 to TRBJ2-5; D could derive from TRBD1 or TRBD2 (7 bases each). The CDR3 contains 16 residues. Germline CDR1 MDHEN, CDR2 SYDVKM. V was clipped by 5 bases and J by 2 bases, with 18 bases between them. Here the CDR3 DNA reads TGTGCCAGCAGTCAACCAGGGGGGGCAGGGCAAGAGACCCAGTACTTC. Protein sequence: CASSQPGGAGQETQYF. Using reference TRBV28 and TRBJ2-5 for the parts outside the CDR3, the full variable domain is DVKVTQSSRYLVKRTGEKVFLECVQDMDHENMFWYRQDPGLGLRLIYFSYDVKMKEKGDIPEGYSVSREKKERFSLILESASTNQTSMYLCASSQPGGAGQETQYFGPGTRLLVL.

The chain combines TRBV6-5 with TRBJ2-7; the D gene is possibly TRBD1 (6 bases). Germline V CDR1 and CDR2: MNHEY, SVGAGI. This CDR3 is 14 amino acids long. The V gene lost 6 bases and the J gene lost 0 bases, with 12 bases spanning the gap. CDR3: CASSRDMSSYEQYF. DNA of the CDR3: TGTGCCAGCAGCCGGGACATGAGCTCCTACGAGCAGTACTTC.

This chain joins TRBV28 and TRBJ1-3, with D unclear. The CDR3 has 14 residues. Deletions cut 8 bases from V and 0 bases from J, with 11 bases between. The V gene's germline CDR1 is MDHEN and CDR2 SYDVKM. The CDR3 DNA sequence: TGTGCCAGCGGCTTTTATTACTCTGGAAACACCATATATTTT. It codes for CASGFYYSGNTIYF.

This clone was counted once. Other nucleotide sequences from this sample produce the same CDR3. The V and J genes are TRBV6-5 and TRBJ2-7, with TRBD2 identical over 7 bases. This CDR3 has 14 residues. J was trimmed by 4 bases and V by 2 bases; bases with no gene match: 5. The V gene's germline CDR1 is MNHEY and CDR2 SVGAGI. Written as DNA, the CDR3 is TGTGCCAGCAGTTACGAGGCGGGAGCGTACGAGCAGTACTTC. Protein sequence: CASSYEAGAYEQYF.

The V gene is TRBV28, the J gene TRBJ1-2; 11 bases align to TRBD1. The CDR3 runs to 15 residues. Germline V gene lookup returns CDR1 MDHEN and CDR2 SYDVKM. J gave up 2 bases and V 6 bases, and 5 bases lay outside the gene matches. For the CDR3, the DNA is TGTGCCAGCAGAACGGGACAGGGGGGAAACTATGGCTACACCTTC. It specifies CASRTGQGGNYGYTF.

CDR3 loop: CASSRLAGGTNTGELFF. As DNA, the CDR3 is TGTGCCAGCAGCAGACTAGCGGGAGGGACGAACACCGGGGAGCTGTTTTTT. The rearrangement uses TRBV14 and TRBJ2-2, with 14 positions matching TRBD2. In germline, CDR1 is SGHDN, CDR2 FVKESK. Trimming removed 5 bases from V and 0 bases from J; junction bases left unmatched: 2. The CDR3 is made up of 17 amino acids.

This clone was seen once. The sample contains more than one DNA sequence encoding this CDR3. The chain employs TRBV5-1 and TRBJ2-1, with no clear D. Germline CDR1 is SGHRS and CDR2 is YFSETQ. V was trimmed by 1 base and J by 5 bases, leaving 4 bases between them. The length of the CDR3 is 12 residues. The CDR3 DNA reads TGCGCCAGCAGCTTGATCGACAATGAGCAGTTCTTC. The encoded protein is CASSLIDNEQFF.

The V and J genes are TRBV7-3 and TRBJ2-1; D not certain. Germline CDR1 SGHTA, CDR2 FQGTGA. V was cut by 6 bases and J by 0 bases, with 15 bases left in between. The CDR3 runs 16 residues. CDR3 nucleotide sequence: TGTGCCAGCAGTTTTGGCCCGATGAGCTCCTACAATGAGCAGTTCTTC. Residues: CASSFGPMSSYNEQFF.

The chain recombines TRBV11-1 with TRBJ2-3; D not resolved. CDR3 length: 17 amino acids. Trimming cost V 3 bases and J 2 bases, with 18 bases left between them. Germline CDR1 SGHAT, CDR2 FQDESV (reference sequence). CDR3 nucleotides: TGTGCCAGCAGCTTTCATTTTGAGCCAACCATCACAGATACGCAGTATTTT. This gives the protein CASSFHFEPTITDTQYF.

J is TRBJ2-1 and V is TRBV27; TRBD1 matches at 10 bases. The ends lost 5 bases at V and 3 bases at J; junction bases unmatched: 4. The CDR3 consists of 15 residues. From germline, CDR1 is MNHEY and CDR2 SMNVEV (reference sequence). This CDR3 reads CASSPWTGGYNEQFF. The CDR3 coding sequence is TGTGCCAGCAGTCCGTGGACAGGGGGCTACAATGAGCAGTTCTTC.

The rearrangement uses TRBV7-9 and TRBJ2-3; D is undetermined. CDR1 SEHNR and CDR2 FQNEAQ come from the germline V gene (reference sequence). The CDR3 is made up of 12 amino acids. V was cut by 7 bases and J by 2 bases, with 7 bases left in between. Here the CDR3 reads CASTEDTDTQYF. The DNA for the CDR3 is TGTGCCAGCACCGAAGACACAGATACGCAGTATTTT.

CDR3 protein: CASSDPKFSLVGYTF. CDR3 nucleotide sequence: TGTGCCAGCAGTGACCCCAAATTCTCTCTCGTTGGCTACACCTTC. V and J are TRBV2 and TRBJ1-2; D is unclear. Germline V gene data show CDR1 as SNHLY and CDR2 as FYNNEI. V was trimmed by 3 bases and J by 7 bases, leaving 18 bases between them. This CDR3 spans 15 amino acids. The full variable domain, with the rest looked up from reference TRBV2 and TRBJ1-2, is EPEVTQTPSHQVTQMGQEVILRCVPISNHLYFYWYRQILGQKVEFLVSFYNNEISEKSEIFDDQFSVERPDGSNFTLKIRSTKLEDSAMYFCASSDPKFSLVGYTFGSGTRLTVV.